Below are 30 T cell receptor beta chains sequenced from a single sample in a study of blood T cell repertoires in COVID-19. Using immunoSEQ multiplex PCR, the repertoire was profiled, and TCRdb retains in-frame clones only, with some absent. The data show around 200,000 clones, with roughly 80% seen just once and roughly 2.7% held by the top ten. Sequencing used peripheral blood. These receptors were obtained from a woman between 40 and 55 years old with active or convalescent COVID-19.

This sequence joins TRBV19 and TRBJ2-1; D uncertain. Per germline, CDR1 LNHDA and CDR2 SQIVND (reference sequence). The CDR3 loop spans 12 amino acids. The germline V and J ends were trimmed by 1 base and 5 bases, with 3 bases remaining between them. The CDR3 sequence is CASSIANNEQFF. In DNA form, the CDR3 reads TGTGCCAGTAGTATAGCAAACAATGAGCAGTTCTTC.

The chain couples TRBV9 to TRBJ2-3; D might be TRBD2 (5 bases). CDR3 length equals 15 residues. Between the trimmed V and J ends, which lost 0 bases and 6 bases, there was a span of 14 bases. Germline CDR1 reads SGDLS; CDR2 reads YYNGEE. For the CDR3, the DNA is TGTGCCAGCAGCGTAGAGGCCGGGATGAGGGATACGCAGTATTTT. This gives the protein CASSVEAGMRDTQYF.

The chain links TRBV9 to TRBJ2-2; no clear D. Germline V gene sequence: CDR1 SGDLS, CDR2 YYNGEE. This CDR3 has 13 residues. The ends were cut back, 4 bases at V and 4 bases at J, with 8 bases in the middle. This CDR3 is CASSSYGTGELFF. CDR3 in DNA: TGTGCCAGCAGCTCATACGGCACCGGGGAGCTGTTTTTT.

This sequence joins TRBV6-1 and TRBJ1-3; D unclear. This CDR3 is 15 amino acids long. Germline values: CDR1 MNHNS, CDR2 SASEGT. V gave up 2 bases and J gave up 0 bases, with 8 bases separating them. CDR3 DNA sequence: TGTGCCAGCAGTGAACGGGTTAGCTCTGGAAACACCATATATTTT. Protein product: CASSERVSSGNTIYF.

This chain connects TRBV25-1 to TRBJ1-4, with 11 bases that match TRBD1. Unmatched junction bases numbered 2, after V lost 2 bases and J lost 6 bases. Germline-derived CDR1 and CDR2 are MGHDK and SYGVNS. This CDR3 comprises 15 residues. CDR3 in DNA: TGTGCCAGCAGTGAAAGGACAGGGGGCGATGAAAAACTGTTTTTT. Protein: CASSERTGGDEKLFF.

CDR3 sequence (DNA): TGTGCCAGCAGTTACTCTAGGACAGACGGCGAGTATGGCTACACCTTC. This gives the protein CASSYSRTDGEYGYTF. The rearrangement links TRBV6-2 or TRBV6-3 to TRBJ1-2, with a tentative D call TRBD1 (6 bases). Germline V gives CDR1 MNHEY, CDR2 SVGEGT. The V gene lost 0 bases and the J gene lost 5 bases, with 16 bases spanning the gap. The length of the CDR3 is 16 residues.

The chain is built from TRBV7-2 and TRBJ1-1, with D unclear. The CDR3 extends over 14 amino acids. Germline CDR1 is SGHTA and CDR2 is FQGNSA. Trimming took off 5 bases at V and 0 bases at J, with 10 bases between the two ends. The CDR3 DNA reads as TGTGCCAGCAGCCAGACACGAATGAACACTGAAGCTTTCTTT. Translation: CASSQTRMNTEAFF.

CDR3 bases: TGTGCCAGCAGCCAGGGACAGGGGGCTGGCTACACCTTC. Encoded protein: CASSQGQGAGYTF. The chain has TRBV6-5 and TRBJ1-2; 12 bases are a match to TRBD1. V lost 6 bases to trimming and J lost 7 bases; unmatched junction nucleotides: 3. The CDR3 consists of 13 residues. The V gene's germline CDR1 is MNHEY and CDR2 SVGAGI.

V gene TRBV28 combines with J gene TRBJ1-5; 7 nucleotides match TRBD1. Germline V gives CDR1 MDHEN, CDR2 SYDVKM. This CDR3 contains 13 residues. Losses at the gene ends were 8 bases for V and 5 bases for J; bases not matched to a gene: 6. The CDR3 nucleotides read TGTGCCAGCGTCGACAGGGTGGATCAGCCCCAGCATTTT. As protein: CASVDRVDQPQHF.

The sample holds one count of this clone. V gene TRBV29-1 combines with J gene TRBJ1-2; tentatively, D is TRBD1 (6 bases). The CDR3 is 13 residues long. Germline CDR1 SQVTM, CDR2 ANQGSEA. Trimming took off 1 base at V and 4 bases at J, with 10 bases between the two ends. CDR3 sequence (DNA): TGCAGCGTTGAAGCAACAGGGACCTATGGCTACACCTTC. Protein: CSVEATGTYGYTF.

The chain links TRBV29-1 to TRBJ2-5, with a tentative D call TRBD2 (7 bases). Germline-derived CDR1 and CDR2 are SQVTM and ANQGSEA. The CDR3 spans 16 residues. The germline V and J ends were trimmed by 6 bases and 7 bases, with 27 bases remaining between them. The CDR3 loop reads CSVGAREGSSVGTQYF. CDR3 coding DNA: TGCAGCGTGGGGGCCAGGGAGGGGTCGAGTGTTGGGACCCAGTACTTC. The entire variable domain, with the rest obtained from reference TRBV29-1 and TRBJ2-5, is as follows: SAVISQKPSRDICQRGTSLTIQCQVDSQVTMMFWYRQQPGQSLTLIATANQGSEATYESGFVIDKFPISRPNLTFSTLTVSNMSPEDSSIYLCSVGAREGSSVGTQYFGPGTRLLVL.

The chain combines TRBV6-6 with TRBJ1-5; TRBD1 might be the D (5 bases). The length of the CDR3 is 14 residues. The germline V gene has CDR1 MNHNY and CDR2 SVGAGI (reference sequence). V gave up 2 bases and J gave up 3 bases, with 8 bases separating them. The DNA of the CDR3 is TGTGCCAGCAGTTACCGGGGGAACAATCAGCCCCAGCATTTT. Amino acids: CASSYRGNNQPQHF.

This chain links TRBV14 with TRBJ2-3, with D perhaps TRBD1 (7 bases). There are 16 residues in the CDR3. V was clipped by 3 bases and J by 2 bases, with 15 bases between them. Per germline, CDR1 SGHDN and CDR2 FVKESK. CDR3: CASSHTDREDTDTQYF. CDR3 sequence (DNA): TGTGCCAGCAGCCATACCGACAGGGAGGACACAGATACGCAGTATTTT.

The chain links TRBV29-1 to TRBJ2-1, with 10 bases matching TRBD2. The CDR3 runs to 14 residues. Trimming took 5 bases from V and 5 from J; bases not matched to a gene: 6. CDR1 SQVTM and CDR2 ANQGSEA come from the germline V gene. The CDR3 nucleotides read TGCAGCGTTTTAATAGCGGGGGGACACAATGAGCAGTTCTTC. Amino acid sequence: CSVLIAGGHNEQFF.

This chain connects TRBV25-1 to TRBJ2-3; TRBD2 agrees at 10 bases. The ends lost 1 base at V and 2 bases at J; junction bases unmatched: 6. The CDR3 has 17 residues. The germline gives CDR1 MGHDK, CDR2 SYGVNS. Here the CDR3 DNA reads TGTGCCAGCAGTGAATCGGCTAGCGGGGGCCTCACAGATACGCAGTATTTT. This codes for CASSESASGGLTDTQYF.

The rearrangement joins TRBV7-3 to TRBJ2-5; 8 bases are a match to TRBD1. The CDR3 has 16 amino acids. J lost 5 bases, V lost 3 bases, and 11 bases had no gene match. The germline V gene has CDR1 SGHTA and CDR2 FQGTGA. CDR3 protein: CASSFGPRGLDETQYF. DNA for the CDR3: TGTGCCAGCAGCTTCGGTCCCAGGGGGCTTGACGAGACCCAGTACTTC.

This chain uses TRBV15 with TRBJ2-3, with 9 bases aligning to TRBD1. The CDR3 length is 13 residues. Germline CDR1 is LNHNV and CDR2 is YYDKDF (reference sequence). J gave up 0 bases and V 9 bases, and 1 base lay outside the gene matches. The CDR3 sequence: CATGTGSTDTQYF. CDR3 coding DNA: TGTGCCACAGGGACAGGGAGCACAGATACGCAGTATTTT.

The gene calls are TRBV30 and TRBJ1-1, with a tentative D call TRBD1 (5 bases). The V end was cut by 8 bases, the J end by 1 base, with 14 bases between. There are 13 residues in the CDR3. In germline, CDR1 is GTSNPN, CDR2 SVGIG (reference sequence). CDR3 amino acids: CAGTTGGNTEAFF. CDR3 nucleotide sequence: TGTGCCGGGACGACCGGGGGGAACACTGAAGCTTTCTTT. Variable domain in full (rest from reference TRBV30 and TRBJ1-1): SQTIHQWPATLVQPVGSPLSLECTVEGTSNPNLYWYRQAAGRGLQLLFYSVGIGQISSEVPQNLSASRPQDRQFILSSKKLLLSDSGFYLCAGTTGGNTEAFFGQGTRLTVV.

This clone appeared a single time. This chain uses TRBV2 with TRBJ1-1; no firm D call. The CDR3 totals 14 residues. The V gene's germline CDR1 is SNHLY and CDR2 FYNNEI. The germline V and J ends were trimmed by 7 bases and 3 bases, with 15 bases remaining between them. This CDR3 reads CASKREWSDTEAFF. The DNA for the CDR3 is TGTGCCAGCAAGAGGGAATGGTCGGACACTGAAGCTTTCTTT.

CDR3 nucleotides: TGTGCCACCAGCAGAGATTCCGGGACAGTAAACTATGGCTACACCTTC. Its translation: CATSRDSGTVNYGYTF. The V and J genes are TRBV15 and TRBJ1-2, with 7 bases matching TRBD1. The V gene's germline CDR1 is LNHNV and CDR2 YYDKDF (reference sequence). The V segment lost 0 bases and the J segment 2 bases; nucleotides outside the gene matches: 6. The CDR3 contains 16 residues.

V is TRBV30 and J is TRBJ2-7; TRBD2 matches 12 bases. This CDR3 has 13 residues. J lost 5 bases, V lost 6 bases, and 5 bases had no gene match. The germline V gene encodes CDR1 GTSNPN and CDR2 SVGIG (reference sequence). The CDR3 is CACATSGSHEQYF. In DNA form, the CDR3 reads TGTGCCTGCGCGACTAGCGGGAGTCACGAGCAGTACTTC.

The chain links TRBV12-3 or TRBV12-4 to TRBJ2-7; 9 nucleotides agree with TRBD1. This CDR3 comprises 13 residues. Trimming took 6 bases from V and 3 from J; bases not matched to a gene: 3. This CDR3 reads CASSRDRDYEQYF. The CDR3 DNA sequence: TGTGCCAGCAGCCGGGACAGGGACTACGAGCAGTACTTC.

This chain connects TRBV7-3 to TRBJ1-1; maybe TRBD1 (5 bases). CDR1 is SGHTA, CDR2 FQGTGA, per germline. V lost 5 bases, J lost 0 bases, and 16 bases lay in between. The CDR3 is made up of 16 amino acids. The CDR3 sequence: CASSPEAGRVNTEAFF. The DNA for the CDR3 is TGTGCCAGCAGCCCCGAAGCAGGGAGGGTGAACACTGAAGCTTTCTTT.

The chain is built from TRBV5-1 and TRBJ1-4, with a weak D call TRBD1 (5 bases). In germline, CDR1 is SGHRS, CDR2 YFSETQ. The CDR3 spans 17 residues. V lost 1 base, J lost 6 bases, and 19 bases lay in between. The CDR3 loop is CASSLQGRTQPDEKLFF. CDR3 coding DNA: TGCGCCAGCAGCTTGCAGGGCCGCACCCAGCCAGATGAAAAACTGTTTTTT.

This clone was detected once. This sequence joins TRBV12-3 or TRBV12-4 and TRBJ1-2; the match to TRBD1 covers 10 bases. This CDR3 region has 13 residues. Trimming removed 5 bases from V and 8 bases from J; junction bases left unmatched: 5. In DNA form, the CDR3 reads TGTGCCAGCAGTCTCGGGACAGGGGCCGGCTACACCTTC. Amino acid sequence: CASSLGTGAGYTF.

The genes are TRBV7-9 and TRBJ2-2; D may be TRBD1 (5 bases). The ends were cut back, 5 bases at V and 5 bases at J, with 21 bases in the middle. Per germline, CDR1 SEHNR and CDR2 FQNEAQ (reference sequence). This CDR3 is 17 amino acids long. As DNA, the CDR3 is TGTGCCAGCAGCCCTGCCCAGGGTCGGGCGTCGACCGGGGAGCTGTTTTTT. It codes for CASSPAQGRASTGELFF.

Regarding this clone: Its ends do not fully match the called genes, so a read error is possible. The gene calls are TRBV7-7 and TRBJ2-2; D is possibly TRBD1 (5 bases). CDR3 length: 14 residues. Germline CDR1 is SSHAT and CDR2 is FNYEAQ (reference sequence). In DNA form, the CDR3 reads TGTGCTAGCAGTTCGACAGAGCTAGTCGGGGAGCTGTTTTTT. Protein: CASSSTELVGELFF.

The DNA for the CDR3 is TGTGCCAGCAAGTTAAAACAGATACTGAGCTCCTACAATGAGCAGTTCTTC. This codes for CASKLKQILSSYNEQFF. J is TRBJ2-1 and V is TRBV2, with D unresolved. This CDR3 has 17 residues. Germline CDR1 is SNHLY and CDR2 is FYNNEI. V dropped 7 bases and J dropped 0 bases, with 19 bases sitting between them.

The chain links TRBV7-9 to TRBJ2-2; TRBD1 aligns across 9 bases. The germline V gene has CDR1 SEHNR and CDR2 FQNEAQ (reference sequence). This CDR3 comprises 16 residues. Trimming took 4 bases from V and 4 from J; bases not matched to a gene: 7. CDR3 region: CASSSTDRGFTGELFF. The CDR3 nucleotides are TGTGCCAGCAGCTCGACCGACAGGGGGTTCACCGGGGAGCTGTTTTTT. The full variable domain, rest sourced from reference TRBV7-9 and TRBJ2-2, is DTGVSQNPRHKITKRGQNVTFRCDPISEHNRLYWYRQTLGQGPEFLTYFQNEAQLEKSRLLSDRFSAERPKGSFSTLEIQRTEQGDSAMYLCASSSTDRGFTGELFFGEGSRLTVL.

This chain uses TRBV5-4 with TRBJ2-5; TRBD2 matches at 8 bases. The germline gives CDR1 SGHNT, CDR2 YYREEE (reference sequence). V trimming: 0 bases; J trimming: 2 bases; junction bases outside the gene matches: 6. CDR3 length: 16 residues. Here the CDR3 DNA reads TGTGCCAGCAGCTTGGCGGTAGCGGGGAAGCAAGAGACCCAGTACTTC. Amino acid sequence: CASSLAVAGKQETQYF.